The 30 T cell receptor beta chains below were found in one sample sequenced in a study of read filtering for tumor transcriptome and immune sequencing. This library used 300 to 450 ng RNA and molecular barcoded adaptors spanning alpha/delta and beta/gamma chains. TCRdb recomputed calls from the reads with MiXCR, one row per CDR3 protein. The sample holds about 130,000 distinct CDR3 sequences, less than 15% seen once. The sequencing sample was made of a population of CD138-negative cells sorted from bone marrow. These TCRs come from a donor aged 40 or over with multiple myeloma.

On this clonotype itself: A much larger clonotype is one base distant, so this may be a read error. The rearrangement links TRBV6-6 to TRBJ2-3; 8 bases line up with TRBD1. This CDR3 is built from 15 residues. Germline V gene lookup returns CDR1 MNHNY and CDR2 SVGAGI (reference sequence). The CDR3 nucleotides read TGTGCCTGCAGCCTTGGACAGGGCAGCACAGATACGCAGTATTTT. It yields the protein CACSLGQGSTDTQYF.

The rearrangement links TRBV6-6 to TRBJ2-5, with no clear D. Germline V gene sequence: CDR1 MNHNY, CDR2 SVGAGI (reference sequence). CDR3 length: 11 amino acids. Trimming left V 10 bases short and J 3 bases short, with 9 bases between. In nucleotides, the CDR3 is TGTGCCACCGCGAGAGAAGAGACCCAGTACTTC. It specifies CATAREETQYF.

This clonotype was counted at least ten times. At one boundary the junction diverges from the germline segment, which might be a read error. V is TRBV20-1 and J is TRBJ2-7, with TRBD1 as a possible D gene (6 bases). This CDR3 contains 13 residues. The germline V gene encodes CDR1 DFQATT and CDR2 SNEGSKA (reference sequence). The CDR3: CSARDQHRDTERF. The CDR3 coding sequence is TGCAGTGCTAGAGACCAACACCGGGACACCGAGAGATTC.

Remarks on this clonotype: Given a much more abundant clone one base away, this may be a read error. The chain uses TRBV2 and TRBJ2-2; D uncertain. V was cut by 4 bases and J by 11 bases, with 14 bases left in between. This CDR3 contains 13 residues. Germline V gene data show CDR1 as SNHLY and CDR2 as FYNNEI. The CDR3 bases are TGTGCCAGCAGTGCAGTCTCCCTAGTTGAGCTGTTTTTT. Protein: CASSAVSLVELFF.

This clonotype appeared many times. The CDR3 bases are TGTGCCAGCAGCTTATCGCGGGCCTCCTACAATGAGCAGTTCTTC. Residues: CASSLSRASYNEQFF. The V call is TRBV7-3, the J call TRBJ2-1; tentative D call: TRBD2 (5 bases). This CDR3 spans 15 amino acids. Per germline, CDR1 SGHTA and CDR2 FQGTGA. V was pared by 2 bases and J by 0 bases, with 8 bases between.

In this sample, this clonotype turned up many times. V gene TRBV27 combines with J gene TRBJ2-1; 8 bases match TRBD2. Germline CDR1 and CDR2: MNHEY and SMNVEV (reference sequence). The length of the CDR3 is 19 residues. The V gene end was trimmed by 3 bases and the J gene end by 0 bases; junction bases not matched to a gene: 13. DNA of the CDR3: TGTGCCAGCAGTTTCCCCGGGACTAGGGTCGGAAGCTCCTACAATGAGCAGTTCTTC. This translates into CASSFPGTRVGSSYNEQFF.

This clonotype has a count of ten or more. J is TRBJ1-1 and V is TRBV2; D call uncertain. The V gene's germline CDR1 is SNHLY and CDR2 FYNNEI. CDR3 length: 16 amino acids. Trimming removed 0 bases at V and 2 bases at J, with 13 bases between. The CDR3 sequence: CASSEARSVRNTEAFF. CDR3 nucleotides: TGTGCCAGCAGTGAAGCGCGGAGCGTTCGAAACACTGAAGCTTTCTTT.

This clonotype was counted ten times or more. V is TRBV6-2 or TRBV6-3 and J is TRBJ2-1, with 10 bases aligning to TRBD2. The CDR3 has 17 residues. The V gene end was trimmed by 0 bases and the J gene end by 4 bases; junction bases not matched to a gene: 6. Germline CDR1 and CDR2: MNHEY and SVGEGT. CDR3 bases: TGTGCCAGCAGTTACTCTTTAGCGGGAGGAACATACAATGAGCAGTTCTTC. This translates into CASSYSLAGGTYNEQFF.

This clonotype is a singleton in its sample. Since no conserved phenylalanine or tryptophan closes the CDR3, a read error is the likely cause. This sequence joins TRBV10-3 and TRBJ2-3; possible D gene TRBD2, 5 bases. In germline, CDR1 is ENHRY, CDR2 SYGVKD. CDR3 length: 13 residues. Deletions cut 11 bases from V and 0 bases from J, with 12 bases between. CDR3 region: CALGAASTDTQYI. The CDR3 DNA reads TGTGCCTTAGGAGCGGCTAGCACAGATACGCAGTATATT.

This clonotype showed up many times. The chain uses TRBV19 and TRBJ2-1; TRBD1 might be the D (7 bases). The CDR3 extends over 16 amino acids. Looked up from germline, CDR1 is LNHDA and CDR2 is SQIVND (reference sequence). V lost 0 bases and J 8 bases, leaving 17 bases between the germline ends. CDR3 region: CASSIEAGPRGHEQFF. CDR3 DNA: TGTGCCAGTAGTATAGAGGCGGGGCCGAGGGGGCATGAGCAGTTCTTC.

Only a few counts were recorded for this clonotype. The chain joins TRBV30 to TRBJ2-1; 11 nucleotides agree with TRBD2. J gave up 4 bases and V 0 bases, and 5 bases lay outside the gene matches. CDR3 length: 16 amino acids. CDR1 is GTSNPN and CDR2 is SVGIG in the germline V gene (reference sequence). As DNA, the CDR3 is TGTGCCTGGAGTGTACTGCCTAGCGGGAGGTACAATGAGCAGTTCTTC. It encodes CAWSVLPSGRYNEQFF.

A word on this clonotype: A read error is possible here, since a much larger clone lies one base away. V usage is TRBV29-1 and J usage is TRBJ2-5, with TRBD2 matching 13 bases. Germline CDR1 SQVTM, CDR2 ANQGSEA. V was clipped by 7 bases and J by 4 bases; unmatched bases: 9. CDR3 length equals 15 residues. CDR3 region: CSAGGLAGRSETQYF. As DNA, the CDR3 is TGCAGCGCTGGGGGACTAGCGGGAAGGTCAGAGACCCAGTACTTC.

This clonotype appeared many times. V gene TRBV5-1 combines with J gene TRBJ2-1; 8 bases align to TRBD1. Trimming removed 4 bases from V and 3 bases from J; junction bases left unmatched: 9. The germline V gene encodes CDR1 SGHRS and CDR2 YFSETQ. This CDR3 is built from 16 residues. The CDR3 region is CASSGQGLEGYNEQFF. The CDR3 DNA sequence: TGCGCCAGCAGCGGACAGGGCCTCGAGGGCTACAATGAGCAGTTCTTC.

With respect to this clonotype: A much larger clone lies a single base off, so this may be a read error. The genes are TRBV5-5 and TRBJ1-1, with D possibly being TRBD1 (6 bases). V was clipped by 4 bases and J by 3 bases, with 19 bases between them. Germline V CDR1 and CDR2: SGHKS, YYEKEE (reference sequence). The CDR3 consists of 16 residues. In nucleotides, the CDR3 is TGTGCCAGCAGCCCCCACCAGGGGACGATGGACACTGAAGCTTTCTTT. Residues: CASSPHQGTMDTEAFF.

This clonotype was observed at least ten times. This chain connects TRBV12-3 or TRBV12-4 to TRBJ2-1; unclear D gene. The V end was cut by 6 bases, the J end by 6 bases, with 9 bases between. This CDR3 has 12 amino acids. The CDR3 is CASSGRRNEQFF. Written as DNA, the CDR3 is TGTGCCAGCAGCGGACGGCGCAATGAGCAGTTCTTC.

This clonotype was observed many times. V usage is TRBV7-8 and J usage is TRBJ2-1; D possibly corresponds to TRBD2 (6 bases). The V end was cut by 1 base, the J end by 5 bases, with 15 bases between. This CDR3 has 16 amino acids. The germline V gene encodes CDR1 SGHVS and CDR2 FQNEAQ. This chain's CDR3 is CASSLGGVARNNEQFF. Written as DNA, the CDR3 is TGTGCCAGCAGCTTAGGCGGGGTAGCGAGGAACAATGAGCAGTTCTTC.

This clonotype was seen at least ten times. This CDR3 is CASSFSGRGTGNEQFF. CDR3 DNA: TGTGCCAGCAGTTTTAGCGGGAGGGGTACGGGGAATGAGCAGTTCTTC. The chain carries TRBV27 and TRBJ2-1; 11 nucleotides agree with TRBD2. Germline CDR1 and CDR2: MNHEY and SMNVEV (reference sequence). This CDR3 region has 16 residues. V was clipped by 3 bases and J by 7 bases; unmatched bases: 8.

This CDR3 reads CASSPLSASGIVDTQYF. The CDR3 bases are TGTGCCAGCAGCCCCCTGTCAGCTAGCGGGATCGTAGATACGCAGTATTTT. The J gene is TRBJ2-3, the V gene TRBV3-1; 9 nucleotides align to TRBD2. Trimming took 4 bases from V and 5 from J; bases not matched to a gene: 13. Germline assignment: CDR1 LGHDT and CDR2 YNNKEL (reference sequence). The CDR3 consists of 17 residues.

V and J are TRBV7-2 and TRBJ2-7; TRBD1 aligns across 11 bases. This CDR3 region has 14 residues. V was pared by 5 bases and J by 5 bases, with 5 bases of the junction left unmatched. The V gene's germline CDR1 is SGHTA and CDR2 FQGNSA. The CDR3 here is CASSVGQGAHEQYF. The CDR3, as DNA: TGTGCCAGCAGCGTCGGACAGGGGGCCCACGAGCAGTACTTC.

With respect to this clonotype: A much larger clone is a single base away; this may be a read error. This chain links TRBV5-1 with TRBJ1-1; 12 nucleotides match TRBD1. The V and J ends lost 4 bases and 5 bases, in that order; junction bases with no gene match: 6. The germline V gene encodes CDR1 SGHRS and CDR2 YFSETQ. CDR3 length equals 15 residues. In DNA, the CDR3 is TGCGCCAGCAGCGTAGGGACAGGGGGCTCGACTGAAGCTTTCTTT. This sequence encodes CASSVGTGGSTEAFF.

Relative to its sample, this clonotype is medium-sized. The chain joins TRBV2 to TRBJ2-7; 8 bases are a match to TRBD1. The CDR3 runs 14 residues. Per germline, CDR1 SNHLY and CDR2 FYNNEI. With 6 bases clipped from V and 5 bases from J, the junction kept 9 bases outside the gene matches. This chain's CDR3 is CASSLDRDGHEQYF. CDR3 in DNA: TGTGCCAGCAGCCTGGACAGGGACGGCCACGAGCAGTACTTC.

The chain links TRBV6-6 to TRBJ2-7, with TRBD1 matching 9 bases. This CDR3 contains 13 residues. The V and J ends lost 6 bases and 7 bases, in that order; junction bases with no gene match: 7. The germline V gene encodes CDR1 MNHNY and CDR2 SVGAGI (reference sequence). Here the CDR3 DNA reads TGTGCCAGCAGCTTTGACAGGGGGTGTGAGCAGTACTTC. Protein product: CASSFDRGCEQYF.

This clonotype was seen more than once but under ten times. One base away lies a much larger clone, so this may be a sequencing read error. Written as DNA, the CDR3 is TGTGCCAGCAGTTGCTCCGCGACTAGCGGGGGCTACGAGCAGTACTTC. Translating gives CASSCSATSGGYEQYF. The chain has TRBV6-2 or TRBV6-3 and TRBJ2-7, with TRBD2 matching over 12 bases. The CDR3 is made up of 16 amino acids. V trimming: 4 bases; J trimming: 3 bases; junction bases outside the gene matches: 7. Looked up from germline, CDR1 is MNHEY and CDR2 is SVGEGT.

This clonotype was counted many times. V gene TRBV5-5 combines with J gene TRBJ2-7; maybe TRBD2 (6 bases). The germline V gene has CDR1 SGHKS and CDR2 YYEKEE (reference sequence). The germline V and J ends were trimmed by 2 bases and 6 bases, with 9 bases remaining between them. The length of the CDR3 is 12 residues. The CDR3 loop is CASSFGRSEQYF. The CDR3 nucleotides are TGTGCCAGCAGCTTCGGGAGAAGCGAGCAGTACTTC.

In its sample, this clonotype was seen a few times. The J gene is TRBJ2-2, the V gene TRBV29-1, with 7 bases lining up with TRBD2. The CDR3 is made up of 16 amino acids. J was trimmed by 0 bases and V by 6 bases; bases with no gene match: 10. Looked up from germline, CDR1 is SQVTM and CDR2 is ANQGSEA. The chain's CDR3 is CSVLTGGRPNTGELFF. In DNA form, the CDR3 reads TGCAGCGTACTTACCGGGGGGAGACCGAACACCGGGGAGCTGTTTTTT.

The gene calls are TRBV7-6 and TRBJ2-1; D is tentatively TRBD1 or TRBD2 (5 bases each). Trimming stripped 5 bases from V and 3 bases from J, with 20 bases between. Germline CDR1 and CDR2: SGHVS and FNYEAQ. The CDR3 is made up of 17 amino acids. This chain's CDR3 is CASSETPGTHIYNEQFF. CDR3 bases: TGTGCCAGCAGCGAGACACCCGGGACCCACATCTACAATGAGCAGTTCTTC.

This clonotype has a count of ten or more. The chain links TRBV5-4 to TRBJ2-1, with 9 nucleotides matching TRBD2. V shed 1 base, J shed 3 bases, and the junction held 11 bases outside the gene matches. CDR1 and CDR2 (germline): SGHNT, YYREEE (reference sequence). The CDR3 length is 18 residues. The CDR3 here is CASSLLAGSQKLYNEQFF. CDR3 in DNA: TGTGCCAGCAGCTTGCTAGCGGGGTCGCAAAAACTCTACAATGAGCAGTTCTTC.

This clonotype was seen repeatedly, ten times or more. The genes are TRBV20-1 and TRBJ1-2, with D maybe TRBD1 (6 bases). Trimming took off 7 bases at V and 8 bases at J, with 17 bases between the two ends. CDR3 length: 12 residues. In germline, CDR1 is DFQATT, CDR2 SNEGSKA (reference sequence). The CDR3 loop is CSGRDRPPGYTF. As DNA, the CDR3 is TGCAGTGGCCGTGACAGGCCCCCGGGCTACACCTTC.

This clonotype was picked up many times. This chain links TRBV11-3 with TRBJ2-7, with D maybe TRBD2 (5 bases). The CDR3 is 14 amino acids. Trimming cost V 1 base and J 1 base, with 8 bases left between them. Germline assignment: CDR1 SGHNT and CDR2 YENEEA. The CDR3 sequence: CASSLVGGSYEQYF. CDR3 nucleotides: TGTGCCAGCAGCTTAGTCGGCGGGTCCTACGAGCAGTACTTC.

This clonotype was found once. One end of the junction varies from germline; a read error may be responsible. The genes are TRBV2 and TRBJ1-5; 7 bases are shared with TRBD1. The CDR3 has 15 residues. Germline V CDR1 and CDR2: SNHLY, FYNNEI. In DNA form, the CDR3 reads TGTGCCAGCAGTTCCCCCCCAGGGGGGTTTCAGCCCCAACATTTT. It translates to CASSSPPGGFQPQHF.